Each of the 25 T cell receptor beta chains below was sequenced from the same sample in a study of CD8 T cells in ankylosing spondylitis. One entry per CDR3 protein, called by TCRdb with MiXCR from the 5' RACE reads. The sample consists of 200,000 or so distinct CDR3 sequences, over 10% of them appearing once. The sequencing sample was made of blood, either unsorted or a sorted T cell fraction (not recorded which). The receptors were gathered from a female donor with ankylosing spondylitis or in good health (not recorded which).

This clonotype was counted at least ten times. The J gene is TRBJ2-1, the V gene TRBV10-3, with a tentative D call TRBD1 (6 bases). The germline V gene has CDR1 ENHRY and CDR2 SYGVKD. The V gene lost 6 bases and the J gene lost 5 bases, with 14 bases spanning the gap. The CDR3 has 14 amino acids. The CDR3 bases are TGTGCCATCAGGCCGAGTCGGGACAACAATGAGCAGTTCTTC. Its protein is CAIRPSRDNNEQFF.

This clonotype was seen repeatedly, ten times or more. CDR3 nucleotides: TGCGCCAGCAGCTTGCGGGGGACGGATAATGAAAAACTGTTTTTT. It codes for CASSLRGTDNEKLFF. The rearrangement joins TRBV5-1 to TRBJ1-4, with D perhaps matching TRBD1 (5 bases). The ends were cut back, 1 base at V and 4 bases at J, with 11 bases in the middle. The CDR3 is made up of 15 amino acids. Looked up from germline, CDR1 is SGHRS and CDR2 is YFSETQ.

In this sample, this clonotype turned up a few times. V is TRBV9 and J is TRBJ2-2, with 9 bases identical to TRBD2. Germline CDR1 and CDR2: SGDLS and YYNGEE. V lost 0 bases to trimming and J lost 5 bases; unmatched junction nucleotides: 8. The CDR3 totals 17 residues. CDR3 in amino acids: CASSVEAGLAITGELFF. CDR3 nucleotide sequence: TGTGCCAGCAGCGTAGAAGCGGGACTAGCTATAACCGGGGAGCTGTTTTTT. The full variable domain, rest sourced from reference TRBV9 and TRBJ2-2, is DSGVTQTPKHLITATGQRVTLRCSPRSGDLSVYWYQQSLDQGLQFLIQYYNGEERAKGNILERFSAQQFPDLHSELNLSSLELGDSALYFCASSVEAGLAITGELFFGEGSRLTVL.

As concerns this clonotype: A much bigger clone sits one base away, suggesting this may be a read error. The V and J genes are TRBV5-1 and TRBJ1-4; 10 bases map to TRBD1. CDR1 and CDR2 from the germline V gene are SGHRS and YFSETQ. The CDR3 sequence is 14 residues long. The V and J ends lost 4 bases and 5 bases, in that order; junction bases with no gene match: 2. The CDR3 DNA sequence: TGCGCCAGCAGCGAGGGACAGGGGAATGAAAAACTGTTTTTT. This gives the protein CASSEGQGNEKLFF.

The chain couples TRBV7-2 to TRBJ2-2, with D possibly being TRBD1 (6 bases). The V gene lost 3 bases and the J gene lost 3 bases, with 11 bases spanning the gap. The germline V gene has CDR1 SGHTA and CDR2 FQGNSA. This CDR3 is built from 15 residues. CDR3 amino acids: CASSFQGSHTGELFF. CDR3 in DNA: TGTGCCAGCAGCTTCCAGGGGTCCCACACCGGGGAGCTGTTTTTT.

This clonotype was found many times. This chain uses TRBV7-9 with TRBJ1-5; the D gene is possibly TRBD1 (5 bases). This CDR3 contains 15 residues. V lost 1 base and J 4 bases, leaving 11 bases between the germline ends. In germline, CDR1 is SEHNR, CDR2 FQNEAQ (reference sequence). In DNA form, the CDR3 reads TGTGCCAGCAGCTTAGGGGGACGGCCTAATCAGCCCCAGCATTTT. As protein: CASSLGGRPNQPQHF.

In this sample, this clonotype turned up many times. The rearrangement uses TRBV5-5 and TRBJ2-3; D remains ambiguous. Trimming took 1 base from V and 4 from J, leaving 4 bases between them. The CDR3 sequence is 12 residues long. The germline V gene has CDR1 SGHKS and CDR2 YYEKEE (reference sequence). The CDR3 here is CASSLFPDTQYF. The CDR3 DNA reads as TGTGCCAGCAGCTTGTTCCCAGATACGCAGTATTTT.

This chain connects TRBV24-1 to TRBJ2-5; no reliable D call. The CDR3 covers 13 residues. Per germline, CDR1 KGHDR and CDR2 SFDVKD. Trimming took 2 bases from V and 2 from J, leaving 5 bases between them. CDR3 nucleotides: TGTGCCACCAGTGATTCGCCACAAGAGACCCAGTACTTC. It yields the protein CATSDSPQETQYF.

This clonotype was recorded many times. The rearrangement links TRBV10-3 to TRBJ2-3; D is unresolved. Trimming stripped 8 bases from V and 0 bases from J, with 9 bases between. This CDR3 is built from 13 residues. In germline, CDR1 is ENHRY, CDR2 SYGVKD. The CDR3 region is CAIAGRSTDTQYF. The CDR3 coding sequence is TGTGCCATCGCCGGTCGAAGCACAGATACGCAGTATTTT.

Details on this clonotype: Because the CDR3 is missing its conserved closing phenylalanine or tryptophan, this is likely a read error. The DNA is omitted, as the CDR3 cannot be located on it reliably, and the CDR3 follows TCRdb's listing. V gene TRBV2 combines with J gene TRBJ2-7; whether TRBD1, the table's D call, matches the DNA was not checked. The germline gives CDR1 SNHLY, CDR2 FYNNEI. The CDR3 has 15 residues if both end residues are counted. CDR3 residues: CASSEALGGLKPPTY.

This clonotype has at least ten counts. This rearrangement joins TRBV6-1 to TRBJ1-5, with unresolved D. In germline, CDR1 is MNHNS, CDR2 SASEGT. The V end lost 6 bases, the J end lost 0 bases, and 12 bases lay between the germline ends. The CDR3 length is 15 residues. In DNA, the CDR3 is TGTGCCAGCAGAGAGGATGGATTTAGCAATCAGCCCCAGCATTTT. Translation gives CASREDGFSNQPQHF.

In its sample, this clonotype was seen many times. V usage is TRBV20-1 and J usage is TRBJ2-3; perhaps TRBD1 as D (6 bases). The CDR3 loop spans 16 amino acids. Trimming cost V 0 bases and J 0 bases, with 13 bases left between them. CDR1 and CDR2 from the germline V gene are DFQATT and SNEGSKA (reference sequence). CDR3 amino acids: CSAREETGRSTDTQYF. DNA for the CDR3: TGCAGTGCTAGAGAGGAAACAGGGAGAAGCACAGATACGCAGTATTTT.

The sample holds a few counts of this clonotype. V and J are TRBV28 and TRBJ2-7; D is tentatively TRBD1 or TRBD2 (5 bases each). Deletions cut 5 bases from V and 7 bases from J, with 21 bases between. This CDR3 contains 15 residues. CDR1 and CDR2 (germline): MDHEN, SYDVKM. Here the CDR3 DNA reads TGTGCCAGCAGTCCCCAAAGCTGGGGGACGGGGGAGCAGTACTTC. Translation gives CASSPQSWGTGEQYF.

In this sample, this clonotype turned up many times. The chain combines TRBV12-3 or TRBV12-4 with TRBJ1-2, with 8 bases aligning to TRBD1. With 7 bases clipped from V and 5 bases from J, the junction kept 12 bases outside the gene matches. CDR3 length: 15 amino acids. The CDR3 region is CASTNLRGRIYGYTF. In DNA, the CDR3 is TGTGCCAGCACCAACCTCAGGGGGCGGATATATGGCTACACCTTC.

This clonotype occurred a few times. This chain uses TRBV5-5 with TRBJ2-7, with no clear D. Germline lookup yields CDR1 SGHKS and CDR2 YYEKEE (reference sequence). Trimming removed 3 bases at V and 0 bases at J, with 13 bases between. This CDR3 has 15 amino acids. The CDR3 coding sequence is TGTGCCAGCAGCTCCGAACTCGGGTCCTCCTACGAGCAGTACTTC. Protein sequence: CASSSELGSSYEQYF.

The chain links TRBV28 to TRBJ1-2; 8 nucleotides align to TRBD1. The CDR3 has 14 residues. Per the germline V gene, CDR1 is MDHEN and CDR2 is SYDVKM. Trimming at V came to 3 bases and at J to 3 bases, leaving 3 bases not matched to a gene. CDR3 sequence (DNA): TGTGCCAGCAGTTTCTCGACAGGGGACTATGGCTACACCTTC. This codes for CASSFSTGDYGYTF.

V and J are TRBV29-1 and TRBJ1-2; D possibly corresponds to TRBD1 (5 bases). CDR1 and CDR2 from the germline V gene are SQVTM and ANQGSEA. Trimming pared 7 bases from V and 3 bases from J, leaving 18 bases between. The CDR3 length is 14 residues. The CDR3 here is CSASRWQGYYGYTF. The CDR3 DNA is TGCAGCGCATCCCGTTGGCAGGGTTACTATGGCTACACCTTC.

A few counts support this clonotype. This chain joins TRBV7-2 and TRBJ2-3, with 10 bases lining up with TRBD1. Trimming took 5 bases from V and 5 from J; bases not matched to a gene: 13. The CDR3 totals 17 residues. Germline loops: CDR1 SGHTA, CDR2 FQGNSA. The CDR3 DNA reads as TGTGCCAGCAGCGTTTCGACAGGGGGCGGCGGGGAAGATACGCAGTATTTT. Protein sequence: CASSVSTGGGGEDTQYF.

This clonotype was counted between two and nine times. The rearrangement links TRBV5-1 to TRBJ2-1, with TRBD2 matching 13 bases. CDR1 and CDR2 (germline): SGHRS, YFSETQ. The length of the CDR3 is 15 residues. V was clipped by 3 bases and J by 7 bases; unmatched bases: 4. DNA of the CDR3: TGCGCCAGCAGCTCGGGACTAGCGGGATCAAATGAGCAGTTCTTC. Amino acids: CASSSGLAGSNEQFF.

This clonotype was recorded a few times. This chain joins TRBV6-5 and TRBJ2-7, with D perhaps TRBD2 (5 bases). Trimming removed 2 bases at V and 4 bases at J, with 12 bases between. The CDR3 covers 14 residues. CDR1 and CDR2 (germline): MNHEY, SVGAGI. The CDR3 DNA reads as TGTGCCAGCAGTTACCAGGCAGGCGGGTACGAGCAGTACTTC. It translates to CASSYQAGGYEQYF.

This chain joins TRBV6-1 and TRBJ2-3; 15 bases are shared with TRBD2. This CDR3 contains 18 residues. Unmatched junction bases numbered 11, after V lost 8 bases and J lost 2 bases. From germline, CDR1 is MNHNS and CDR2 SASEGT. In DNA form, the CDR3 reads TGTGCCAGCGGGAGGACTAGCGGGAGGGCCGGTTTCACAGATACGCAGTATTTT. It yields the protein CASGRTSGRAGFTDTQYF.

Many counts were recorded for this clonotype. The V and J genes are TRBV28 and TRBJ2-1; possibly TRBD2 for D (5 bases). There are 13 residues in the CDR3. Per the germline V gene, CDR1 is MDHEN and CDR2 is SYDVKM. V shed 5 bases and J shed 9 bases, with 14 bases lying between them. The CDR3 bases are TGTGCCAGCAGTCCCGCCGCCGGGGTTGAGCAGTTCTTC. Amino acid sequence: CASSPAAGVEQFF.

In this sample, this clonotype turned up many times. CDR3 region: CSARKNGRVEYNEQFF. In DNA form, the CDR3 reads TGCAGTGCTAGGAAGAACGGGAGGGTGGAATACAATGAGCAGTTCTTC. The chain couples TRBV20-1 to TRBJ2-1; 8 bases match TRBD2. V lost 3 bases, J lost 4 bases, and 11 bases stayed unmatched. Germline-derived CDR1 and CDR2 are DFQATT and SNEGSKA (reference sequence). The length of the CDR3 is 16 residues.

This clonotype has a single count. The chain couples TRBV7-3 to TRBJ1-1; D is perhaps TRBD1 (6 bases). Deletions cut 5 bases from V and 4 bases from J, with 14 bases between. The CDR3 runs to 14 residues. Germline V gene sequence: CDR1 SGHTA, CDR2 FQGTGA. CDR3 DNA: TGTGCCAGCAGCGTCACAGGGTTTAGCACTGAAGCTTTCTTT. As protein: CASSVTGFSTEAFF.

Sample share makes this clonotype medium-sized (0.01 to 0.1%). The J gene is TRBJ2-5, the V gene TRBV20-1, with 9 bases lining up with TRBD2. This CDR3 is built from 14 residues. Germline trimming cut 3 bases from V and 6 bases from J; bases unmatched to any gene: 8. Germline CDR1 reads DFQATT; CDR2 reads SNEGSKA (reference sequence). The CDR3, as DNA: TGCAGTGCTAGTCCTAGCGGGGTCGTGAAGACCCAGTACTTC. The encoded protein is CSASPSGVVKTQYF.